This T cell receptor (beta chain) was sequenced in a study of blood T cell repertoires in COVID-19. Study in general: From T cells, B-cell-depleted T cells, or PBMCs came the material, which was cDNA or gDNA.

TCRdb's copy holds only in-frame clones and misses some; the assay was immunoSEQ multiplex PCR. The data show under 150,000 clones, about 77% seen once. The ends lost 10 bases at V and 5 bases at J; junction bases unmatched: 9. The V gene's germline CDR1 is MDHEN and CDR2 SYDVKM. This CDR3 is 15 amino acids long. This TCR derives from a man in his 60s with acute or convalescent COVID-19. This rearrangement joins TRBV28 to TRBJ2-1; 12 bases are shared with TRBD2. The sequenced sample was peripheral blood. CDR3 DNA: TGTGCCACCTCGGAACTAGCGGGAGGTAACAATGAGCAGTTCTTC. This translates into CATSELAGGNNEQFF.